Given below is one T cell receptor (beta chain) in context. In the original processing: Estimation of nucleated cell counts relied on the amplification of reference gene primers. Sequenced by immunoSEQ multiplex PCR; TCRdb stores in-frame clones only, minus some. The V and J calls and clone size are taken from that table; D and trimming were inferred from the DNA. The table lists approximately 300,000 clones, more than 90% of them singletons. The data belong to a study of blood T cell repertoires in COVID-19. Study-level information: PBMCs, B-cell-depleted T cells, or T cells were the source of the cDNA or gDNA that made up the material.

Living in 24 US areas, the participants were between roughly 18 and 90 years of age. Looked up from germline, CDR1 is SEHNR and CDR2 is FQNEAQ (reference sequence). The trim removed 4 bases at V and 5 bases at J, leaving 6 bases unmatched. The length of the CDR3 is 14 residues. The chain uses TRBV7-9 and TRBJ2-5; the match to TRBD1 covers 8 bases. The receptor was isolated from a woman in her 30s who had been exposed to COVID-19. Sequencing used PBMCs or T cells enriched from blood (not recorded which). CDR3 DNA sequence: TGTGCCAGCAGCTCTCAGGGGGCGTGGGAGACCCAGTACTTC. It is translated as CASSSQGAWETQYF.